The rows below give T cell receptor beta chains drawn from one sample of a study of memory CD4+ T cells and cytomegalovirus serostatus. This table comes from immunoSEQ multiplex PCR, and its TCRdb copy is limited to in-frame clones, with some not included. The data hold about 96,000 clones, with 80% observed a single time. The sample consisted of memory CD4+ T cells from blood. These receptors all come from an adult in good health and CMV-seropositive. The CDR3 runs from the conserved cysteine through the conserved F or W. The D gene is left open where the match is weak. Clone size is shown for a subset of rows, as once, few, many or a class of expanded clone.

>TRBV5-1|TRBD2|TRBJ2-2|once|15
CASSTASGNTGELFF
TGCGCCAGCAGCACGGCTAGCGGGAACACCGGGGAGCTGTTTTTT
>TRBV4-3|NA|TRBJ2-1|NA|14
CASSQIVLIGEQFF
TGCGCCAGCAGCCAGATAGTTCTTATTGGTGAGCAGTTCTTC
>TRBV19|NA|TRBJ2-7|NA|15
CASSILWGDAYEQYF
TGTGCCAGTAGTATTTTGTGGGGAGACGCCTACGAGCAGTACTTC
>TRBV19|TRBD2|TRBJ2-5|NA|18
CASSISAVASGGQETQYF
TGTGCCAGTAGTATATCCGCGGTGGCTAGCGGGGGCCAAGAGACCCAGTACTTC
>TRBV19|TRBD2|TRBJ2-3|NA|18
CASSREAGVFLGTDTQYF
TGTGCCAGTAGTAGGGAAGCGGGAGTTTTTTTAGGCACAGATACGCAGTATTTT
>TRBV7-9|TRBD2|TRBJ2-7|few|16
CASSLGGGRATYEQYF
TGTGCCAGCAGCTTAGGAGGCGGGAGGGCTACCTACGAGCAGTACTTC
>TRBV18|TRBD2|TRBJ2-5|few|15
CASSPPGLAGETQYF
TGTGCCAGCTCACCACCGGGACTAGCGGGGGAGACCCAGTACTTC
>TRBV30|NA|TRBJ2-1|NA|14
CAWSVTGSSNEQFF
TGTGCCTGGAGTGTGACCGGGTCCAGCAATGAGCAGTTCTTC
>TRBV15|TRBD1|TRBJ2-5|NA|16
CATSRTGTGTQETQYF
TGTGCCACCAGCAGAACCGGGACAGGGACACAAGAGACCCAGTACTTC
>TRBV28|NA|TRBJ1-2|once|14
CASSLYARVDGYTF
TGTGCCAGCAGTTTATATGCCCGAGTTGATGGCTACACCTTC
>TRBV4-2|NA|TRBJ2-1|once|16
CASSQDGSGDDNEQFF
TGTGCCAGCAGCCAAGATGGCAGCGGAGACGACAATGAGCAGTTCTTC
>TRBV27|NA|TRBJ2-3|NA|12
CASSRSTDTQYF
TGTGCCAGCAGTCGGTCCACAGATACGCAGTATTTT
>TRBV19|NA|TRBJ2-2|NA|16
CASSRFWGGDTGELFF
TGTGCCAGTAGTCGGTTTTGGGGGGGCGACACCGGGGAGCTGTTTTTT
>TRBV7-3|NA|TRBJ2-6|NA|14
CASKSGAGANVLTF
TGTGCCAGTAAGAGCGGTGCTGGGGCCAACGTCCTGACTTTC
>TRBV29-1|TRBD1|TRBJ2-5|NA|13
CSVPGGPRETQYF
TGCAGCGTGCCAGGGGGTCCGAGGGAGACCCAGTACTTC
>TRBV7-9|NA|TRBJ1-1|few|14
CASSSNGGNTEAFF
TGTGCCAGCAGCTCTAATGGGGGGAACACTGAAGCTTTCTTT
>TRBV5-6|NA|TRBJ2-7|few|12
CASSSSGDEQYF
TGTGCCAGCAGCTCCTCTGGCGACGAGCAGTACTTC
>TRBV27|TRBD1|TRBJ1-2|NA|14
CASSPGQGGSGYTF
TGTGCCAGCAGTCCAGGACAGGGAGGCTCTGGCTACACCTTC
>TRBV11-2|NA|TRBJ2-1|once|16
CASSLAISSSYNEQFF
TGTGCCAGCAGCTTAGCAATTTCGTCCTCCTACAATGAGCAGTTCTTC
>TRBV10-3|NA|TRBJ1-1|NA|14
CATTQGPMNTEAFF
TGTGCCACCACACAGGGACCCATGAACACTGAAGCTTTCTTT
>TRBV27|NA|TRBJ1-1|NA|16
CASSPLLIVANTEAFF
TGTGCCAGCAGTCCGCTCTTGATAGTTGCGAACACTGAAGCTTTCTTT
>TRBV2|TRBD2|TRBJ2-5|NA|14
CASSVDRGGETQYF
TGTGCCAGCAGCGTAGATAGGGGAGGGGAGACCCAGTACTTC
>TRBV27|NA|TRBJ2-3|NA|18
CASSLWVEVGTVTDTQYF
TGTGCCAGCAGTTTATGGGTCGAGGTGGGTACCGTCACAGATACGCAGTATTTT